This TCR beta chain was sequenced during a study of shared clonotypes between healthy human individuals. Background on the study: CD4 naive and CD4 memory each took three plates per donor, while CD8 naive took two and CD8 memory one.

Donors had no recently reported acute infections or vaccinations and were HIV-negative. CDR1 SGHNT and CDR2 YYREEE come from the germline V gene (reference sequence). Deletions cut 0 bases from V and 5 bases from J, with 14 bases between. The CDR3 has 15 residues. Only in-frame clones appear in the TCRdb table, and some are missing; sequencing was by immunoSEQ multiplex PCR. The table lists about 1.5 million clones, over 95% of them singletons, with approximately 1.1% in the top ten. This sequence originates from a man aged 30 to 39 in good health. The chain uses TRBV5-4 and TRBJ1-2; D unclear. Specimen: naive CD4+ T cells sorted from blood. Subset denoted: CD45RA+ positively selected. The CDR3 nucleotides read TGTGCCAGCAGCTTGGTAGGCAGCATATTTTATGGCTACACCTTC. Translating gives CASSLVGSIFYGYTF.